The source of this T cell receptor (beta chain) is a study of blood T cell repertoires in COVID-19. Only in-frame clones appear in the TCRdb table, and some are missing; sequencing was by immunoSEQ multiplex PCR. This table has over 60,000 clones, about 80% appearing once. This CDR3 has 13 residues. The V gene's germline CDR1 is SNHLY and CDR2 FYNNEI. The V end was cut by 3 bases, the J end by 3 bases, with 6 bases between. This clone came up a few times. The clonotype originates from a man at least 80 years old with active COVID-19. This chain links TRBV2 with TRBJ1-3; no reliable D call. Material: peripheral blood. The CDR3: CASSEAHGNTIYF. The DNA of the CDR3 is TGTGCCAGCAGTGAGGCACATGGAAACACCATATATTTT.